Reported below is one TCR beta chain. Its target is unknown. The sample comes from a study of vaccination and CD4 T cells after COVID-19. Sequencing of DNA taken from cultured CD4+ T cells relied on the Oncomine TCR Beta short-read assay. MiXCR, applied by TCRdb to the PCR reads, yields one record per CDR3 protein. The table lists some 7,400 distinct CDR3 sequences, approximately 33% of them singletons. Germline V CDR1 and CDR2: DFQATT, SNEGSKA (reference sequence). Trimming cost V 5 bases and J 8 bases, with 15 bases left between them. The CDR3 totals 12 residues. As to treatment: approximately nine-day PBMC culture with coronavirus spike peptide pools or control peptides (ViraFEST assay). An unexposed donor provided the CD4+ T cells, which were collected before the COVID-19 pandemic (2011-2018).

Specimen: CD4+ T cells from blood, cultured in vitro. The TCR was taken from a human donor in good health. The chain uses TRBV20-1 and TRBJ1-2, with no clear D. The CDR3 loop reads CSAEQTFGGYTF. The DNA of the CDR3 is TGCAGTGCTGAACAGACTTTCGGGGGCTACACCTTC.